The 20 T cell receptor beta chains reported below all come from one sample, sequenced in a study of blood T cell repertoires in COVID-19. The method was immunoSEQ multiplex PCR; TCRdb's version includes in-frame clones alone and lacks a portion of them. In the table there are some 340,000 clones, 80% to 90% of which are singletons. The sample taken for sequencing was peripheral blood. The origin of the receptors is a man younger than 40 with active or convalescent COVID-19.

The chain employs TRBV29-1 and TRBJ1-4; 7 nucleotides match TRBD1. J lost 7 bases, V lost 5 bases, and 7 bases had no gene match. This CDR3 spans 13 amino acids. Germline V gives CDR1 SQVTM, CDR2 ANQGSEA. Here the CDR3 DNA reads TGCAGCGTTTCAGGGGGAATAGCTGAAAAACTGTTTTTT. Translating it yields CSVSGGIAEKLFF.

The rearrangement joins TRBV2 to TRBJ2-5; perhaps TRBD2 as D (5 bases). The germline V gene has CDR1 SNHLY and CDR2 FYNNEI. Trimming stripped 6 bases from V and 4 bases from J, with 9 bases between. This CDR3 has 12 amino acids. In DNA, the CDR3 is TGTGCCAGCAGGACCGCGGGAGAGACCCAGTACTTC. The encoded protein is CASRTAGETQYF.

The rearrangement links TRBV18 to TRBJ2-7; 7 bases fit TRBD1. Germline CDR1 and CDR2: KGHSH and LQKENI. The V gene end was trimmed by 3 bases and the J gene end by 0 bases; junction bases not matched to a gene: 5. The CDR3 has 15 amino acids. CDR3 coding DNA: TGTGCCAGCTCACCTAGGGACAGCTACTCCTACGAGCAGTACTTC. Translating gives CASSPRDSYSYEQYF.

The chain couples TRBV6-6 to TRBJ1-6; TRBD1 matches at 7 bases. Trimming at V came to 6 bases and at J to 8 bases, leaving 4 bases not matched to a gene. The CDR3 spans 13 residues. Germline lookup yields CDR1 MNHNY and CDR2 SVGAGI (reference sequence). The DNA of the CDR3 is TGTGCCAGCAGAACAGGGGTGGATTCACCCCTCCACTTT. Protein sequence: CASRTGVDSPLHF.

This chain links TRBV27 with TRBJ2-3; TRBD2 matches 11 bases. V gave up 1 base and J gave up 5 bases; unmatched junction bases: 11. Germline loops: CDR1 MNHEY, CDR2 SMNVEV (reference sequence). There are 18 residues in the CDR3. Written as DNA, the CDR3 is TGTGCCAGCAGTTTATACAGGCAGGGACTAGCGGTGGAAGATACGCAGTATTTT. It yields the protein CASSLYRQGLAVEDTQYF.

This sequence joins TRBV24-1 and TRBJ1-1; D ambiguous. This CDR3 is 13 amino acids long. V dropped 3 bases and J dropped 6 bases, with 10 bases sitting between them. The germline V gene encodes CDR1 KGHDR and CDR2 SFDVKD. The CDR3 loop is CATSDKGEAEAFF. The DNA for the CDR3 is TGTGCCACCAGTGATAAAGGAGAGGCTGAAGCTTTCTTT.

The chain carries TRBV11-3 and TRBJ1-3; the D is unclear. Between the trimmed V and J ends, which lost 3 bases and 0 bases, there was a span of 6 bases. The CDR3 length is 14 residues. The germline V gene has CDR1 SGHNT and CDR2 YENEEA. The CDR3 coding sequence is TGTGCCAGCAGCTTCGGGTACTCTGGAAACACCATATATTTT. It codes for CASSFGYSGNTIYF.

This rearrangement joins TRBV3-1 (or the pseudogene TRBV3-2) to TRBJ1-5; tentatively, D is TRBD1 (6 bases). V lost 0 bases to trimming and J lost 7 bases, with 10 bases between them. The CDR3 runs to 14 residues. Germline-derived CDR1 and CDR2 are LGHDT and YNNKEL (reference sequence). The CDR3 protein is CASSQEGGVQPQHF. The CDR3 DNA reads as TGTGCCAGCAGCCAAGAAGGGGGGGTCCAGCCCCAGCATTTT.

This rearrangement joins TRBV7-7 to TRBJ2-7, with 11 nucleotides matching TRBD1. This CDR3 is 15 amino acids long. Trimming at V came to 5 bases and at J to 9 bases, leaving 12 bases not matched to a gene. Germline V gene data show CDR1 as SSHAT and CDR2 as FNYEAQ (reference sequence). The CDR3 reads CASSPGQGGSLVQYF. Here the CDR3 DNA reads TGTGCCAGCAGCCCGGGACAGGGGGGCTCCTTGGTGCAGTACTTC.

The chain combines TRBV28 with TRBJ1-5; D is possibly TRBD1 (6 bases). With 3 bases removed from V and 7 bases from J, the gap between germline ends came to 16 bases. The CDR3 sequence is 15 residues long. The germline gives CDR1 MDHEN, CDR2 SYDVKM. The CDR3 DNA follows: TGTGCCAGCAGTTTTAGCTTGGCAGGGGCCCAGCCCCAGCATTTT. The encoded protein is CASSFSLAGAQPQHF.

As regards this clone: The junction shows a germline mismatch at one end, possibly a read error. The chain is built from TRBV4-1 and TRBJ2-1; TRBD2 matches 8 bases. The CDR3 has 16 residues. Looked up from germline, CDR1 is MGHRA and CDR2 is YSYEKL. The CDR3 loop is CASSQDVQREYSEQFF. For the CDR3, the DNA is TGCGCCAGCAGCCAAGACGTCCAGCGGGAGTACAGTGAGCAGTTCTTC.

This chain joins TRBV7-3 and TRBJ1-6; possibly TRBD1 for D (6 bases). Germline values: CDR1 SGHTA, CDR2 FQGTGA. This CDR3 has 14 residues. The V gene lost 2 bases and the J gene lost 10 bases, with 12 bases spanning the gap. CDR3 DNA: TGTGCCAGCAGCTTACTGGGGGCGAACTCACCCCTCCACTTT. Translating it yields CASSLLGANSPLHF.

This chain uses TRBV24-1 with TRBJ1-5; D gene uncertain. The germline V gene encodes CDR1 KGHDR and CDR2 SFDVKD. Trimming stripped 4 bases from V and 4 bases from J, with 10 bases between. CDR3 length equals 14 residues. The CDR3 DNA sequence: TGTGCCACCAGTGACCCGGCGGGAAATCAGCCCCAGCATTTT. Translating it yields CATSDPAGNQPQHF.

The J gene is TRBJ2-3, the V gene TRBV10-2; D possibly corresponds to TRBD2 (6 bases). Germline CDR1 reads WSHSY; CDR2 reads SAAADI. The CDR3 sequence is 15 residues long. Trimming removed 5 bases from V and 2 bases from J, with 14 bases in between. This chain's CDR3 is CASSPGLPYTDTQYF. The CDR3 coding sequence is TGCGCCAGCAGTCCCGGACTACCCTACACAGATACGCAGTATTTT.

The V call is TRBV28, the J call TRBJ1-1; D gene ambiguous. Germline CDR1 reads MDHEN; CDR2 reads SYDVKM. V was shortened by 4 bases and J by 2 bases, with 17 bases between the two germline ends. The CDR3 length is 16 residues. The CDR3 DNA sequence: TGTGCCAGCAGTTCCTGGGAGGGAGGGATCAACACTGAAGCTTTCTTT. This encodes CASSSWEGGINTEAFF.

The chain has TRBV6-5 and TRBJ1-2, with 7 bases that match TRBD1. The J segment lost 7 bases and the V segment lost 6 bases, leaving 11 bases of the junction unmatched. This CDR3 is built from 14 residues. Germline CDR1 reads MNHEY; CDR2 reads SVGAGI. The CDR3 is CASRTRQGMGGYTF. The CDR3 DNA is TGTGCCAGCAGAACGAGACAGGGTATGGGTGGCTACACCTTC.

The chain carries TRBV6-2 or TRBV6-3 and TRBJ2-7; a weak D match, TRBD2 (5 bases). V was cut by 2 bases and J by 1 base, with 12 bases left in between. The V gene's germline CDR1 is MNHEY and CDR2 SVGEGT. This CDR3 has 15 residues. Here the CDR3 DNA reads TGTGCCAGCAGTTACGATCCGGGAATATCCTACGAGCAGTACTTC. Its translation: CASSYDPGISYEQYF.

The gene calls are TRBV12-3 or TRBV12-4 and TRBJ1-5, with TRBD1 matching 7 bases. The CDR3 is 13 amino acids. The J segment lost 2 bases and the V segment lost 6 bases, leaving 1 base of the junction unmatched. CDR3: CASRGTGNQPQHF. DNA of the CDR3: TGTGCCAGCAGGGGGACAGGCAATCAGCCCCAGCATTTT.

In its sample, this clone was seen a few times. The chain combines TRBV15 with TRBJ1-1; D not certain. The CDR3 has 17 amino acids. V lost 0 bases and J 4 bases, leaving 18 bases between the germline ends. The V gene's germline CDR1 is LNHNV and CDR2 YYDKDF (reference sequence). CDR3 sequence: CATSRDIRASGLTEAFF. CDR3 nucleotides: TGTGCCACCAGCAGAGATATTAGGGCATCTGGACTCACTGAAGCTTTCTTT.

The chain has TRBV24-1 and TRBJ2-1; no clear D. From germline, CDR1 is KGHDR and CDR2 SFDVKD. CDR3 size: 16 residues. Trimming took off 1 base at V and 0 bases at J, with 9 bases between the two ends. CDR3: CATSDFTRSSYNEQFF. Written as DNA, the CDR3 is TGTGCCACCAGTGATTTTACCCGGAGCTCCTACAATGAGCAGTTCTTC.